This T cell receptor (beta chain) is from a study of T-cell memory formation after mild COVID-19. The study's findings and limits: Researchers found some responding clones in pre-infection memory, a sign that cross-reactive memory joined.

In the case of this clonotype: The antigen remains undetermined.

TCRdb redid the calling of the 5' RACE reads with MiXCR, one entry per CDR3 protein. The sample holds more than 250,000 distinct CDR3 sequences, 16% seen once. This CDR3 region has 14 residues. Trimming cost V 5 bases and J 6 bases, with 17 bases left between them. CDR1 and CDR2 (germline): LGHDT, YNNKEL (reference sequence). The sample taken for sequencing was PBMCs or a T cell subset sorted from them (not recorded which). The origin of this receptor is a man aged 18 to 30 who had mild COVID-19 (a few samples of this study predate the infection). Cell type and time point are not known. V gene TRBV3-1 combines with J gene TRBJ2-7; D is possibly TRBD2 (6 bases). The CDR3 sequence: CASSYGWVGGEQYF. The CDR3 DNA sequence: TGTGCCAGCAGCTACGGTTGGGTGGGAGGCGAGCAGTACTTC.